These 2 T cell receptor beta chains originate from one sample sequenced in a study of graft-versus-host responses after intestinal transplantation. Antigens of these TCRs are unknown. The assay was immunoSEQ multiplex PCR, and TCRdb's table has in-frame clones only and misses some. The table has 85,000 to 90,000 clones, roughly four fifths seen once. Sequences were derived from unstimulated CD8+ T cells sorted from spleen or lymph node cells, sampled before intestinal transplant. These TCRs come from a human donor who received an intestinal transplant.

This chain joins TRBV28 and TRBJ1-1; 7 bases are shared with TRBD1. CDR1 is MDHEN and CDR2 is SYDVKM in the germline V gene. After removal of 2 bases from V and 0 bases from J, the junction contained 6 bases not matched to a gene. The CDR3 loop spans 16 amino acids. The CDR3 DNA follows: TGTGCCAGCAGTTTACAGGGGGGGCCGATGAACACTGAAGCTTTCTTT. It encodes CASSLQGGPMNTEAFF.

The chain is built from TRBV7-6 and TRBJ2-1; tentatively, D is TRBD1 or TRBD2 (5 bases each). Trimming cost V 5 bases and J 7 bases, with 12 bases left between them. CDR3 length equals 13 residues. Germline V CDR1 and CDR2: SGHVS, FNYEAQ. The CDR3 DNA follows: TGTGCCAGCAGCAAGTGGGGGTTTAATGAGCAGTTCTTC. Its protein is CASSKWGFNEQFF. Combining the CDR3 with reference TRBV7-6 and TRBJ2-1 gives the whole variable domain GAGVSQSPRYKVTKRGQDVALRCDPISGHVSLYWYRQALGQGPEFLTYFNYEAQQDKSGLPNDRFSAERPEGSISTLTIQRTEQRDSAMYRCASSKWGFNEQFFGPGTRLTVL.